The entry below describes one T cell receptor beta chain. Here immunoSEQ multiplex PCR was the method, and the copy in TCRdb shows in-frame clones only, minus some. Of some 51,000 clones detected, 85% to 95% appear once; the ten largest clones hold around 3%. CDR1 and CDR2 from the germline V gene are SGHDT and YYEEEE. There are 13 residues in the CDR3. V was cut by 0 bases and J by 3 bases, with 7 bases left in between. These data come from a study of blood T cell repertoires in COVID-19. The material sequenced was peripheral blood. This receptor was taken from a man over 45 with acute or convalescent COVID-19. This sequence joins TRBV5-6 and TRBJ2-7; tentatively, D is TRBD1 (6 bases). The CDR3 loop reads CASSLVRGYEQYF. DNA of the CDR3: TGTGCCAGCAGCTTGGTCAGGGGCTACGAGCAGTACTTC.